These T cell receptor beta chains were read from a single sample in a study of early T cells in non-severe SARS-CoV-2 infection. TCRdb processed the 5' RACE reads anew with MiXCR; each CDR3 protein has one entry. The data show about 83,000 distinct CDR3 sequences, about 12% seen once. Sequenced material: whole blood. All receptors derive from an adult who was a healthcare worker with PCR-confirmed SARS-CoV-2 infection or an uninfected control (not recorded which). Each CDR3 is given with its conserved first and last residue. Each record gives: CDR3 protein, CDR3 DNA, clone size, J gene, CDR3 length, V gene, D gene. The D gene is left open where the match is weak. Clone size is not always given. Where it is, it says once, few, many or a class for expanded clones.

CDR3 protein: CASSFAGMSFVNF
CDR3 DNA: TGTGCCAGCAGTTTTGCCGGGATGAGCTTTGTGAATTTT
clone size: few
J gene: TRBJ1-5
CDR3 length: 13
V gene: TRBV12-3/TRBV12-4
D gene: -

CDR3 protein: CASSYSSRMYQETQYF
CDR3 DNA: TGTGCCAGCAGTTACTCGAGCAGGATGTACCAAGAGACCCAGTACTTC
clone size: few
J gene: TRBJ2-5
CDR3 length: 16
V gene: TRBV6-2/TRBV6-3
D gene: -

CDR3 protein: CASSDQGLSGANVLTF
CDR3 DNA: TGTGCCAGCAGTGATCAGGGACTCTCTGGGGCCAACGTCCTGACTTTC
clone size: many
J gene: TRBJ2-6
CDR3 length: 16
V gene: TRBV2
D gene: -

CDR3 protein: CASRPPPLIGTDTQYF
CDR3 DNA: TGTGCCAGCAGGCCCCCCCCCCTAATCGGCACAGATACGCAGTATTTT
clone size: -
J gene: TRBJ2-3
CDR3 length: 16
V gene: TRBV7-2
D gene: -

CDR3 protein: CATSDWTSGRNIRQFF
CDR3 DNA: TGTGCCACCAGTGACTGGACTAGCGGGAGAAATATTCGGCAGTTCTTC
clone size: -
J gene: TRBJ2-1
CDR3 length: 16
V gene: TRBV24-1
D gene: TRBD2

CDR3 protein: CASSLAGSVAYEQYF
CDR3 DNA: TGCGCCAGCAGCTTGGCCGGTAGTGTTGCCTACGAGCAGTACTTC
clone size: -
J gene: TRBJ2-7
CDR3 length: 15
V gene: TRBV5-1
D gene: -

CDR3 protein: CASSPDRDEQYF
CDR3 DNA: TGTGCCAGCAGCCCCGACCGGGACGAGCAGTACTTC
clone size: few
J gene: TRBJ2-7
CDR3 length: 12
V gene: TRBV7-9
D gene: -

CDR3 protein: CAWAQSGENGYTF
CDR3 DNA: TGTGCCTGGGCCCAATCCGGGGAGAATGGCTACACCTTC
clone size: -
J gene: TRBJ1-2
CDR3 length: 13
V gene: TRBV30
D gene: -

CDR3 protein: CSARDPTSGLYNEQFF
CDR3 DNA: TGCAGTGCTAGAGATCCCACTAGCGGATTATACAATGAGCAGTTCTTC
clone size: few
J gene: TRBJ2-1
CDR3 length: 16
V gene: TRBV20-1
D gene: TRBD2

CDR3 protein: CASSPYMNTEAFF
CDR3 DNA: TGTGCCAGCTCACCCTATATGAACACTGAAGCTTTCTTT
clone size: -
J gene: TRBJ1-1
CDR3 length: 13
V gene: TRBV18
D gene: -

CDR3 protein: CASSSERIGSTDTQYF
CDR3 DNA: TGTGCCAGCAGTAGTGAAAGGATAGGGAGCACAGATACGCAGTATTTT
clone size: many
J gene: TRBJ2-3
CDR3 length: 16
V gene: TRBV2
D gene: -

CDR3 protein: CASSLELAGGSYEQYF
CDR3 DNA: TGTGCCAGCAGCTTGGAGCTAGCGGGCGGCTCCTACGAGCAGTACTTC
clone size: -
J gene: TRBJ2-7
CDR3 length: 16
V gene: TRBV5-6
D gene: TRBD2

CDR3 protein: CASSRFPSGSGQETQYF
CDR3 DNA: TGTGCCAGCAGCCGATTTCCGAGCGGGAGCGGCCAAGAGACCCAGTACTTC
clone size: once
J gene: TRBJ2-5
CDR3 length: 17
V gene: TRBV6-2/TRBV6-3
D gene: TRBD2

CDR3 protein: CASFVRGGGELFF
CDR3 DNA: TGTGCCAGCTTCGTGCGGGGAGGCGGGGAGCTGTTTTTT
clone size: -
J gene: TRBJ2-2
CDR3 length: 13
V gene: TRBV7-9
D gene: -

CDR3 protein: CSASGADNGWTQYF
CDR3 DNA: TGCAGTGCTAGTGGTGCTGACAACGGGTGGACCCAGTACTTC
clone size: many
J gene: TRBJ2-5
CDR3 length: 14
V gene: TRBV20-1
D gene: -

CDR3 protein: CASDSGSNTGELFF
CDR3 DNA: TGTGCCTCCGATAGCGGGTCGAACACCGGGGAGCTGTTTTTT
clone size: -
J gene: TRBJ2-2
CDR3 length: 14
V gene: TRBV7-9
D gene: TRBD2